The T cell receptor (beta chain) described here comes from a study of blood T cell repertoires in COVID-19. Study summary: COVID-19 samples collected from the United States, Italy and Spain covered acute and convalescent phases. T cells, B-cell-depleted T cells, or PBMCs supplied cDNA or gDNA.

This clone is a singleton in its sample. TCRdb's table, derived via immunoSEQ multiplex PCR, lists solely in-frame clones and lacks some. The data contain about 200,000 clones, about 87% of them singletons. This TCR derives from a man aged 60-69 years with acute or convalescent COVID-19. The source material was peripheral blood.

This CDR3 is CASSKVRGDTDTQYF. In nucleotides, the CDR3 is TGTGCCAGCAGCAAGGTCCGGGGGGACACAGATACGCAGTATTTT. The rearrangement uses TRBV7-2 and TRBJ2-3; 7 positions match TRBD2. Germline V gene lookup returns CDR1 SGHTA and CDR2 FQGNSA. J was trimmed by 2 bases and V by 5 bases; bases with no gene match: 7. The CDR3 spans 15 residues.